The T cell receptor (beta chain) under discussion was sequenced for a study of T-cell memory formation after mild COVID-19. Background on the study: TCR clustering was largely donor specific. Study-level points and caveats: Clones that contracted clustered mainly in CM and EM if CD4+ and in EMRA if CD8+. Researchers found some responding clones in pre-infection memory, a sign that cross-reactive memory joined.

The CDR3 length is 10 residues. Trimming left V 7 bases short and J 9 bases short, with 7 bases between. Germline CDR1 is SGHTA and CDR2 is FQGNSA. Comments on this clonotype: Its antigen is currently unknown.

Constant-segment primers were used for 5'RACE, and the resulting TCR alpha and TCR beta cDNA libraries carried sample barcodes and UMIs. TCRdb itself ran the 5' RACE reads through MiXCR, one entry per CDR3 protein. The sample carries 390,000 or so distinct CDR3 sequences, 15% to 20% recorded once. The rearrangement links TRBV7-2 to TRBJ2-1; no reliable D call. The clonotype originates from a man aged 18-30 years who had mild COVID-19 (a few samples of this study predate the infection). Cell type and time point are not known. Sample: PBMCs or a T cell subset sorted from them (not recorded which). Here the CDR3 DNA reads TGTGCCAGCATCTTGACTGAGCAGTTCTTC. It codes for CASILTEQFF.